The 24 T cell receptor beta chains below come from one sample, sequenced in a study of blood T cells in healthy people across ages. Primed by a sample-barcoded 5' primer and a J-beta primer mix, a second PCR proceeded for roughly 6 to 12 cycles. One entry per CDR3 protein, called by TCRdb with MiXCR from the 5' RACE reads. This sample carries approximately 800,000 distinct CDR3 sequences, approximately 25% of them seen once, and the ten largest clones take roughly 3.5%. A further study also used this sample, focusing on T cells of mothers and their children.

Sequenced: blood. Receptors were obtained from a boy younger than 18 in good health.

This clonotype has just a few counts. The CDR3 DNA reads as TGCAGTGCGCCCCCTCCAGGGAGGACCGCGAACACCGGGGAGCTGTTTTTT. This gives the protein CSAPPPGRTANTGELFF. The genes are TRBV20-1 and TRBJ2-2, with D perhaps matching TRBD2 (6 bases). The ends were cut back, 6 bases at V and 0 bases at J, with 20 bases in the middle. The length of the CDR3 is 17 residues. Looked up from germline, CDR1 is DFQATT and CDR2 is SNEGSKA (reference sequence).

The V call is TRBV30, the J call TRBJ2-3, with D tentatively TRBD2 (6 bases). CDR3 length equals 15 residues. V lost 0 bases and J lost 3, with 13 bases in between. The germline V gene encodes CDR1 GTSNPN and CDR2 SVGIG (reference sequence). CDR3 loop: CAWSVTSQPTDTQYF. Written as DNA, the CDR3 is TGTGCCTGGAGTGTTACTAGCCAGCCAACAGATACGCAGTATTTT.

There are a few counts of this clonotype. The chain joins TRBV12-3 or TRBV12-4 to TRBJ2-5; 8 bases fit TRBD1. The J call may not be correct, given that the DNA end is closer to TRBJ2-7. The CDR3 runs to 14 residues. The CDR3 sequence is CASSDTDRDYEQYF. Written as DNA, the CDR3 is TGTGCCAGCAGTGACACGGACAGGGACTACGAGCAGTACTTC.

V and J are TRBV5-1 and TRBJ1-1; 7 bases align to TRBD1. Germline V gene data show CDR1 as SGHRS and CDR2 as YFSETQ. V lost 4 bases and J lost 1; bases outside the gene matches: 10. CDR3 length: 16 amino acids. The CDR3 bases are TGCGCCAGCAGCGCTTCACCGGGACAGAGGAACACTGAAGCTTTCTTT. This encodes CASSASPGQRNTEAFF.

The chain has TRBV20-1 and TRBJ2-1; D gene uncertain. Germline lookup yields CDR1 DFQATT and CDR2 SNEGSKA (reference sequence). The V gene lost 1 base and the J gene lost 4 bases, with 8 bases spanning the gap. The CDR3 runs 13 residues. CDR3 region: CSARGWPYNEQFF. The CDR3 nucleotides are TGCAGTGCTAGAGGGTGGCCTTACAATGAGCAGTTCTTC.

The sample holds a few counts of this clonotype. The chain recombines TRBV12-3 or TRBV12-4 with TRBJ1-4, with 7 positions matching TRBD1. The CDR3 spans 16 residues. V was pared by 3 bases and J by 4 bases, with 8 bases of the junction left unmatched. CDR3 in amino acids: CASSFGTALYNEKLFF. CDR3 nucleotides: TGTGCCAGCAGTTTTGGGACAGCACTCTATAATGAAAAACTGTTTTTT.

In this sample, this clonotype turned up once. The rearrangement uses TRBV5-1 and TRBJ1-1; D not resolved. The CDR3 has 9 amino acids. Trimming pared 6 bases from V and 11 bases from J, leaving 8 bases between. Germline values: CDR1 SGHRS, CDR2 YFSETQ. DNA of the CDR3: TGCGCCAGCACCGAATGGGCTTTCTTT. Translated: CASTEWAFF.

As regards this clonotype: This CDR3 is missing its conserved last phenylalanine or tryptophan, likely due to a read error. The chain combines TRBV7-6 with TRBJ2-1; the D gene could be TRBD1 or TRBD2 (5 bases each). The CDR3 consists of 15 residues. The V gene's germline CDR1 is SGHVS and CDR2 FNYEAQ. The V end was cut by 2 bases, the J end by 1 base, with 9 bases between. CDR3 sequence reads: CASSLSGLSYNEQFS. The CDR3 nucleotides read TGTGCCAGCAGCTTATCGGGGCTTTCCTACAATGAGCAGTTCTCC.

The rearrangement links TRBV7-9 to TRBJ2-1, with D uncertain. The germline gives CDR1 SEHNR, CDR2 FQNEAQ (reference sequence). The CDR3 totals 16 residues. Trimming took 0 bases from V and 3 from J, leaving 12 bases between them. The CDR3 DNA sequence: TGTGCCAGCAGCTTAGCTGCCACTACTGACTACAATGAGCAGTTCTTC. The encoded protein is CASSLAATTDYNEQFF.

The genes are TRBV29-1 and TRBJ2-3, with D perhaps matching TRBD1 or TRBD2 (6 bases each). This CDR3 is 14 amino acids long. Trimming shortened V by 7 bases and J by 2 bases, and 16 bases separated the two germline ends. The V gene's germline CDR1 is SQVTM and CDR2 ANQGSEA. Here the CDR3 DNA reads TGCAGCGCCAGACTAGGGGGAGTCACAGATACGCAGTATTTT. It translates to CSARLGGVTDTQYF.

This sequence joins TRBV20-1 and TRBJ2-5, with a possible D match to TRBD1 (6 bases). Germline V gives CDR1 DFQATT, CDR2 SNEGSKA (reference sequence). The CDR3 consists of 14 residues. Trimming cost V 0 bases and J 5 bases, with 13 bases left between them. In DNA, the CDR3 is TGCAGTGCTAGAGATCTCCTCAGGGGCGAGACCCAGTACTTC. Encoded protein: CSARDLLRGETQYF.

V is TRBV27 and J is TRBJ2-7; 12 positions match TRBD2. V lost 9 bases and J lost 5; bases outside the gene matches: 8. The length of the CDR3 is 14 residues. The germline V gene encodes CDR1 MNHEY and CDR2 SMNVEV (reference sequence). CDR3 amino acids: CASGLAGMPNEQYF. CDR3 DNA: TGTGCCAGTGGACTAGCGGGGATGCCCAACGAGCAGTACTTC.

The rearrangement links TRBV20-1 to TRBJ1-1; no reliable D call. The germline gives CDR1 DFQATT, CDR2 SNEGSKA (reference sequence). V dropped 7 bases and J dropped 4 bases, with 10 bases sitting between them. This CDR3 region has 11 residues. The CDR3 is CSVSPSTEAFF. The CDR3, as DNA: TGCAGTGTGAGCCCCAGCACTGAAGCTTTCTTT.

The chain carries TRBV2 and TRBJ1-2; D is uncertain. This CDR3 region has 14 residues. Trimming shortened V by 4 bases and J by 1 base, and 10 bases separated the two germline ends. Germline V gene sequence: CDR1 SNHLY, CDR2 FYNNEI. The DNA of the CDR3 is TGTGCCAGCAGTGGAGGATATAATAACTATGGCTACACCTTC. Translated: CASSGGYNNYGYTF.

The chain has TRBV20-1 and TRBJ2-6; the D gene is possibly TRBD1 (5 bases). V was trimmed by 1 base and J by 4 bases, leaving 11 bases between them. Germline CDR1 and CDR2: DFQATT and SNEGSKA (reference sequence). There are 15 residues in the CDR3. CDR3 DNA sequence: TGCAGTGCTAGAGTTCAGGGCTTGGGGGCCAACGTCCTGACTTTC. This encodes CSARVQGLGANVLTF.

The chain carries TRBV4-3 and TRBJ2-1; D is uncertain. Germline V gene data show CDR1 as LGHNA and CDR2 as YSLEER. The CDR3 runs to 16 residues. V was pared by 2 bases and J by 1 base, with 12 bases between. The CDR3 nucleotides are TGCGCCAGCAGCCAACTAAGCAGCGATTCCTACAATGAGCAGTTCTTC. It codes for CASSQLSSDSYNEQFF.

The CDR3 nucleotides read TGTGCCATCAGAGACCGGGACTCAACTTCAGATACGCAGTATTTT. This encodes CAIRDRDSTSDTQYF. The V and J genes are TRBV10-3 and TRBJ2-3, with D maybe TRBD2 (6 bases). Germline assignment: CDR1 ENHRY and CDR2 SYGVKD. The CDR3 covers 15 residues. V lost 6 bases and J lost 4, with 17 bases in between.

This clonotype was found many times. The J gene is TRBJ1-1, the V gene TRBV12-3 or TRBV12-4; 7 bases agree with TRBD1. V was clipped by 6 bases and J by 5 bases; unmatched bases: 3. The CDR3 covers 12 residues. The CDR3 bases are TGTGCCAGCAGGATCAGGGGGACTGAAGCTTTCTTT. Its translation: CASRIRGTEAFF.

J is TRBJ2-3 and V is TRBV4-3; no firm D call. CDR1 LGHNA and CDR2 YSLEER come from the germline V gene. The CDR3 extends over 14 amino acids. Trimming stripped 4 bases from V and 4 bases from J, with 12 bases between. The chain's CDR3 is CASSPGGSADTQYF. CDR3 sequence (DNA): TGCGCCAGCAGCCCCGGTGGATCGGCAGATACGCAGTATTTT.

This clonotype appeared once. The J gene is TRBJ2-7, the V gene TRBV29-1; D gene ambiguous. CDR1 SQVTM and CDR2 ANQGSEA come from the germline V gene. Trimming took off 2 bases at V and 3 bases at J, with 8 bases between the two ends. There are 12 residues in the CDR3. The CDR3 here is CSVEKENYEQYF. The DNA for the CDR3 is TGCAGCGTTGAAAAAGAAAACTACGAGCAGTACTTC.

Comments on this clonotype: The conserved phenylalanine or tryptophan is not found at the CDR3 terminus, so this likely reflects a read error. The chain uses TRBV29-1 and TRBJ2-5; D possibly matches TRBD1 or TRBD2 (5 bases each). The length of the CDR3 is 16 residues. Trimming took 5 bases from V and 3 from J, leaving 22 bases between them. Germline CDR1 is SQVTM and CDR2 is ANQGSEA. In nucleotides, the CDR3 is TGCAGCGTTTGGGGTTGGGGCGGGCAGTCGGAAGAGACCCAGTACCTC. Translated: CSVWGWGGQSEETQYL.

This clonotype was counted a few times. The CDR3 here is CASSQDRGHQETQYF. The CDR3 coding sequence is TGCGCCAGCAGCCAAGATCGAGGACACCAAGAGACCCAGTACTTC. The rearrangement uses TRBV4-3 and TRBJ2-5; D uncertain. Germline V lookup: CDR1 LGHNA, CDR2 YSLEER. The CDR3 runs 15 residues. Trimming cost V 0 bases and J 0 bases, with 8 bases left between them.

This CDR3 is CASSDSDYQETQYF. DNA for the CDR3: TGCGCCAGCAGTGATTCTGACTACCAAGAGACCCAGTACTTC. The chain employs TRBV10-2 and TRBJ2-5, with D hard to call. The CDR3 is made up of 14 amino acids. The germline V and J ends were trimmed by 3 bases and 0 bases, with 8 bases remaining between them. Germline V gives CDR1 WSHSY, CDR2 SAAADI.

This chain joins TRBV7-9 and TRBJ2-5; no firm D call. Germline CDR1 reads SEHNR; CDR2 reads FQNEAQ (reference sequence). The CDR3 contains 14 residues. Trimming removed 2 bases from V and 4 bases from J, with 11 bases in between. In DNA form, the CDR3 reads TGTGCCAGCAGCTTAAACGGAATAAGAGAGACCCAGTACTTC. Amino acid sequence: CASSLNGIRETQYF.